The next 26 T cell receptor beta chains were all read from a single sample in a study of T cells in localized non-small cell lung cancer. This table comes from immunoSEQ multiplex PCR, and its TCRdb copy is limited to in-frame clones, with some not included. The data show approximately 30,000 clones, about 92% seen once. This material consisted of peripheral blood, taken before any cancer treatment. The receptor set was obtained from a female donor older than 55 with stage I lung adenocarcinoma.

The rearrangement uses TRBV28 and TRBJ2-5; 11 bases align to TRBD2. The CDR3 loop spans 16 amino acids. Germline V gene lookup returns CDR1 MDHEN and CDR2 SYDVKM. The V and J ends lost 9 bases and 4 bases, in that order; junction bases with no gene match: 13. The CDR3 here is CASRGLAGGGAETQYF. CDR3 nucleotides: TGTGCCAGTCGGGGGCTAGCGGGAGGAGGGGCAGAGACCCAGTACTTC.

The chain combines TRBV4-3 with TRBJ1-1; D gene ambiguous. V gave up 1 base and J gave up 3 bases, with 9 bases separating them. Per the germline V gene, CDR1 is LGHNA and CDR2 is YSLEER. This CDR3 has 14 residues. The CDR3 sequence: CASSQVGSDTEAFF. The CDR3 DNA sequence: TGCGCCAGCAGCCAAGTAGGGTCGGACACTGAAGCTTTCTTT.

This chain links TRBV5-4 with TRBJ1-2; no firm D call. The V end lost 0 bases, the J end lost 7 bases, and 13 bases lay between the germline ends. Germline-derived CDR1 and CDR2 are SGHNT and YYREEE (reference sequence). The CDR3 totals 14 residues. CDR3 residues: CASSLAAGTSGYTF. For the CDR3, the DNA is TGTGCCAGCAGCTTGGCGGCAGGTACCAGTGGCTACACCTTC. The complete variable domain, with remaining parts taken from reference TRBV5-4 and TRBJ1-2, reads ETGVTQSPTHLIKTRGQQVTLRCSSQSGHNTVSWYQQALGQGPQFIFQYYREEENGRGNFPPRFSGLQFPNYSSELNVNALELDDSALYLCASSLAAGTSGYTFGSGTRLTVV.

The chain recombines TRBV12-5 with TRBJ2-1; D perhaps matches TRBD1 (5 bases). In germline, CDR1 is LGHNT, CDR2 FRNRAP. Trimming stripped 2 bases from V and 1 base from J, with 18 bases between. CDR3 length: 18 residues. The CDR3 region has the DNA TGTGCTAGTGGTTTGACCGTACAGCCCAGGGAATCCTACAATGAGCAGTTCTTC. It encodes CASGLTVQPRESYNEQFF.

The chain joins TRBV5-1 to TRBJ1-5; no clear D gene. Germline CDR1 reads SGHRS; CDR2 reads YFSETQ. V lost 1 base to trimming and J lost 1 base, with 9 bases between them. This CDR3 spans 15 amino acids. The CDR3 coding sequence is TGCGCCAGCAGCTTGTTCCCCTTGAGCAATCAGCCCCAGCATTTT. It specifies CASSLFPLSNQPQHF.

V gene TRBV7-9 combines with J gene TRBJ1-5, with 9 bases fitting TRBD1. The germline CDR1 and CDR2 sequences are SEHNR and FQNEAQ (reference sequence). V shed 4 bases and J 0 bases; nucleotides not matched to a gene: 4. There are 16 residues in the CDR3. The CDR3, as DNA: TGTGCCAGCAGCTGGGGACAGGGAACTAGCAATCAGCCCCAGCATTTT. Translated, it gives CASSWGQGTSNQPQHF.

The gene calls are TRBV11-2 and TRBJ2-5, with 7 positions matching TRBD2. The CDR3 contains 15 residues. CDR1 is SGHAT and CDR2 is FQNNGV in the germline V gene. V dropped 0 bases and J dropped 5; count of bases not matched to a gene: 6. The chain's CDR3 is CASSLDAGRRETQYF. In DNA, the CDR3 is TGTGCCAGCAGCTTAGATGCCGGGAGGAGGGAGACCCAGTACTTC.

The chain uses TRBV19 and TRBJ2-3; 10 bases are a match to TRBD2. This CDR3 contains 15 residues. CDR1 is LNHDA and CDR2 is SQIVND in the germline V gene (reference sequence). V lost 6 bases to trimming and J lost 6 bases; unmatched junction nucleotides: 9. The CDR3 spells CASSPTSGKLDTQYF. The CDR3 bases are TGTGCCAGTAGCCCCACTAGCGGGAAATTGGATACGCAGTATTTT.

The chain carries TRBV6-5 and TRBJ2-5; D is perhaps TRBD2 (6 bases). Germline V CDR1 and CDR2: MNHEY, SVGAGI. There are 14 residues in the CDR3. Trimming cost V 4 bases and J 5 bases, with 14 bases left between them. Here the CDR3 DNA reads TGTGCCAGCAGTTCCCTAGCGAGACGGGAGACCCAGTACTTC. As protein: CASSSLARRETQYF.

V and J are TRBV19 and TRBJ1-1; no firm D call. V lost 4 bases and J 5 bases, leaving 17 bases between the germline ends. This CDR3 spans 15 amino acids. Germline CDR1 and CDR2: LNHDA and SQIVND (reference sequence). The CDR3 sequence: CASSRVFEVSTEAFF. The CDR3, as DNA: TGTGCCAGTAGTAGGGTATTCGAGGTTAGTACTGAAGCTTTCTTT.

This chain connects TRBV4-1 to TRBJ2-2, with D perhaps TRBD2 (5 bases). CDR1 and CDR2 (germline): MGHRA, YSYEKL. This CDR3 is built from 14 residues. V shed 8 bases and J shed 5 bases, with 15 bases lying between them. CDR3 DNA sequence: TGCGCCAGCGCACTAGAGATGGGGACCGGGGAGCTGTTTTTT. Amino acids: CASALEMGTGELFF.

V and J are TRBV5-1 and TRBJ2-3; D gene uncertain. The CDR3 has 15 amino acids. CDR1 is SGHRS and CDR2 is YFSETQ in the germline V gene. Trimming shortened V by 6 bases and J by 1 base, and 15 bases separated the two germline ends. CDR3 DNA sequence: TGCGCCAGCACCCTAACGATATTTGGCACAGATACGCAGTATTTT. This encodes CASTLTIFGTDTQYF. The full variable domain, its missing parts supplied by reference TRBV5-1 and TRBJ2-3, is KAGVTQTPRYLIKTRGQQVTLSCSPISGHRSVSWYQQTPGQGLQFLFEYFSETQRNKGNFPGRFSGRQFSNSRSEMNVSTLELGDSALYLCASTLTIFGTDTQYFGPGTRLTVL.

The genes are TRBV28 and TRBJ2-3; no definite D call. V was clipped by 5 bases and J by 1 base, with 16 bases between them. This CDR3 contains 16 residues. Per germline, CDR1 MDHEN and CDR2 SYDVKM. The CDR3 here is CASSLTLDGRTDTQYF. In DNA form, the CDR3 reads TGTGCCAGCAGTCTCACATTGGACGGACGCACAGATACGCAGTATTTT.

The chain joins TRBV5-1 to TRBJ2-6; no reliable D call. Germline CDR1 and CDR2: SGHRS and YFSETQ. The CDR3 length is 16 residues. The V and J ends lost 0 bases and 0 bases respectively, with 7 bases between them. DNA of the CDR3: TGCGCCAGCAGCTTGGGGGGAAACTCTGGGGCCAACGTCCTGACTTTC. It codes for CASSLGGNSGANVLTF.

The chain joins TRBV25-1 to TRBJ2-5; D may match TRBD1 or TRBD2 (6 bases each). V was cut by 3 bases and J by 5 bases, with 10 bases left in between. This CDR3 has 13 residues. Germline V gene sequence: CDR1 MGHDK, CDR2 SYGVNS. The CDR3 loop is CASSDGGPETQYF. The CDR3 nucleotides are TGTGCCAGCAGTGATGGGGGGCCGGAGACCCAGTACTTC. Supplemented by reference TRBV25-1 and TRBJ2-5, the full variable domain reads EADIYQTPRYLVIGTGKKITLECSQTMGHDKMYWYQQDPGMELHLIHYSYGVNSTEKGDLSSESTVSRIRTEHFPLTLESARPSHTSQYLCASSDGGPETQYFGPGTRLLVL.

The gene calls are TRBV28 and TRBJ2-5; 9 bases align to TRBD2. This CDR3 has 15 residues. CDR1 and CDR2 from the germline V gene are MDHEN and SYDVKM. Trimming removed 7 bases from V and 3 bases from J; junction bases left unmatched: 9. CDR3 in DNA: TGTGCCAGCAATAGTCTAGCGGGGCCAAAAGAGACCCAGTACTTC. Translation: CASNSLAGPKETQYF.

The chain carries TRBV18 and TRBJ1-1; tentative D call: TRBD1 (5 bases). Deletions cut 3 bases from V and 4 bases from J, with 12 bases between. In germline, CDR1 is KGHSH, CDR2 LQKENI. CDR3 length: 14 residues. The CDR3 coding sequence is TGTGCCAGCTCACCGACGACAGCCGTCACTGAAGCTTTCTTT. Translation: CASSPTTAVTEAFF.

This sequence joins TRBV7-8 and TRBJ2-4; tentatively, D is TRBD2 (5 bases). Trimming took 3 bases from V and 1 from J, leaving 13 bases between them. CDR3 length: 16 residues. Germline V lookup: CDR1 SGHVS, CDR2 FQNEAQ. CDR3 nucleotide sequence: TGTGCCAGCAGCTTCGGACTCGGCGTGGCCAAAAACATTCAGTACTTC. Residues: CASSFGLGVAKNIQYF.

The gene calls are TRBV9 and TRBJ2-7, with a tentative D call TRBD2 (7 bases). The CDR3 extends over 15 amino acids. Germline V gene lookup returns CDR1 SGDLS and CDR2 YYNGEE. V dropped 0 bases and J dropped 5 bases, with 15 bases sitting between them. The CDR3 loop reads CASSVEGGRVHEQYF. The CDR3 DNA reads TGTGCCAGCAGCGTAGAAGGGGGGAGGGTCCACGAGCAGTACTTC.

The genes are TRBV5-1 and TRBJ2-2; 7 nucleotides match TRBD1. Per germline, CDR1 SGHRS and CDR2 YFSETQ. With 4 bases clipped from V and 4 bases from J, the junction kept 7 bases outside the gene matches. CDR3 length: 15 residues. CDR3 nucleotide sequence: TGCGCCAGCAGCGCGACAGGGCTAGTCACCGGGGAGCTGTTTTTT. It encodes CASSATGLVTGELFF. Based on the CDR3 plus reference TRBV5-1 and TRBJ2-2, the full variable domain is KAGVTQTPRYLIKTRGQQVTLSCSPISGHRSVSWYQQTPGQGLQFLFEYFSETQRNKGNFPGRFSGRQFSNSRSEMNVSTLELGDSALYLCASSATGLVTGELFFGEGSRLTVL.

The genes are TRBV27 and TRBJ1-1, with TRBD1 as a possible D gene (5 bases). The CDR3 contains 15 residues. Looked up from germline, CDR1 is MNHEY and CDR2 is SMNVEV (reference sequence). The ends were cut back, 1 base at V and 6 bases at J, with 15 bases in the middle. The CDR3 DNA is TGTGCCAGCAGTTTATATTGGGGGTCCAGCGCTGAAGCTTTCTTT. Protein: CASSLYWGSSAEAFF.

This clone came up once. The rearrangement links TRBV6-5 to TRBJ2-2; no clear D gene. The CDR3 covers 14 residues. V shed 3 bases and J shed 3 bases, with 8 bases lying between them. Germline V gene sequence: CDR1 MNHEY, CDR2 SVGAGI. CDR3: CASSYSGYTGELFF. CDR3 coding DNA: TGTGCCAGCAGTTATTCGGGCTACACCGGGGAGCTGTTTTTT.

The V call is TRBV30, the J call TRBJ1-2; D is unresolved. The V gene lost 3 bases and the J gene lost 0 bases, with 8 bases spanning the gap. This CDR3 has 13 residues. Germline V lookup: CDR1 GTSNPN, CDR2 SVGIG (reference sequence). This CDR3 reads CAWRGEANYGYTF. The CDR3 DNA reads TGTGCCTGGAGAGGTGAAGCTAACTATGGCTACACCTTC.

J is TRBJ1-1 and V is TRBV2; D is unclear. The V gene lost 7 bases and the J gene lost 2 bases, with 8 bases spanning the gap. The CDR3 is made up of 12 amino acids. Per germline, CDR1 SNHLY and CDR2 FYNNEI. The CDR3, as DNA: TGTGCCAGCACCCTACAAAACACTGAAGCTTTCTTT. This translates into CASTLQNTEAFF.

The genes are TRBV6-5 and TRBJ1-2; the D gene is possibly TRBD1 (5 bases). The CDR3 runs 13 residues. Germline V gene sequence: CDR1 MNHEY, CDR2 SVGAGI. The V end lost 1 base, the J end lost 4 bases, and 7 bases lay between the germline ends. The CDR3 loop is CASSYYRSYGYTF. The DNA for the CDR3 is TGTGCCAGCAGTTACTACAGGAGCTATGGCTACACCTTC.

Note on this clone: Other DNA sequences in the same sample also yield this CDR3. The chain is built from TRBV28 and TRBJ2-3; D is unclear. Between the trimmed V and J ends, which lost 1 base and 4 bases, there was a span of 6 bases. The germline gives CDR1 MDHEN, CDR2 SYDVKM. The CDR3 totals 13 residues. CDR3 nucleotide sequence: TGTGCCAGCAGTTTATCAGGCGCAGATACGCAGTATTTT. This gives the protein CASSLSGADTQYF.